This T cell receptor (beta chain) was profiled in a study of PD-L1 blockade in urothelial cancer. Time point meaning: pretreatment peripheral blood. The CDR3 has 14 amino acids. From germline, CDR1 is SGHNT and CDR2 YYREEE (reference sequence). Trimming left V 5 bases short and J 3 bases short, with 13 bases between. TCRdb's copy holds only in-frame clones and misses some; the assay was immunoSEQ multiplex PCR. The sample includes over 35,000 clones, 85% of them seen just once. The receptor was isolated from an elderly man with urothelial cancer. V gene TRBV5-4 combines with J gene TRBJ2-3; D might be TRBD2 (5 bases). Sequenced material: PBMCs, taken around atezolizumab (anti-PD-L1) treatment. The CDR3 protein is CASRLDRGTDTQYF. The CDR3 nucleotides read TGTGCCAGCAGACTAGATCGCGGGACAGATACGCAGTATTTT.